The 11 T cell receptor beta chains given below trace back to one sample, sequenced in a study of early T cells in non-severe SARS-CoV-2 infection. One entry per CDR3 protein, called by TCRdb with MiXCR from the 5' RACE reads. The table has about 77,000 distinct CDR3 sequences, 8.5% to 10% seen once. Source material: whole blood. These receptors all stem from an adult who was a healthcare worker with PCR-confirmed SARS-CoV-2 infection or an uninfected control (not recorded which).

This chain uses TRBV5-5 with TRBJ2-7; no definite D call. Trimming left V 4 bases short and J 6 bases short, with 14 bases between. The germline gives CDR1 SGHKS, CDR2 YYEKEE (reference sequence). CDR3 size: 13 residues. CDR3 nucleotides: TGTGCCAGCAGCCAACCGGAAAGGAGCGAGCAGTACTTC. Its protein is CASSQPERSEQYF.

This clonotype has just a few counts. The chain employs TRBV3-1 and TRBJ2-1; 10 nucleotides match TRBD2. In germline, CDR1 is LGHDT, CDR2 YNNKEL (reference sequence). This CDR3 has 16 amino acids. Trimming at V came to 3 bases and at J to 4 bases, leaving 6 bases not matched to a gene. CDR3 residues: CASSHATSGSYNEQFF. For the CDR3, the DNA is TGTGCCAGCAGCCATGCGACTAGCGGGTCTTACAATGAGCAGTTCTTC.

Only a few counts were recorded for this clonotype. V and J are TRBV15 and TRBJ1-4; possibly TRBD1 for D (5 bases). V lost 8 bases and J 9 bases, leaving 13 bases between the germline ends. The CDR3 is 12 amino acids. In germline, CDR1 is LNHNV, CDR2 YYDKDF (reference sequence). CDR3 bases: TGTGCCACCTCTTCAGGGTTAAAAAAACTGTTTTTT. Translated: CATSSGLKKLFF. The full variable domain, its missing parts supplied by reference TRBV15 and TRBJ1-4, is DAMVIQNPRYQVTQFGKPVTLSCSQTLNHNVMYWYQQKSSQAPKLLFHYYDKDFNNEADTPDNFQSRRPNTSFCFLDIRSPGLGDTAMYLCATSSGLKKLFFGSGTQLSVL.

This clonotype has a handful of counts. The CDR3 DNA reads as TGTGCCAGCAGCCCCGGCGGGGGCGCGGGTCAGCCCCAGCATTTT. This encodes CASSPGGGAGQPQHF. This chain links TRBV7-9 with TRBJ1-5; TRBD1 might be the D (6 bases). Per germline, CDR1 SEHNR and CDR2 FQNEAQ (reference sequence). V was cut by 5 bases and J by 6 bases, with 17 bases left in between. This CDR3 has 15 residues.

The chain uses TRBV11-2 and TRBJ2-5; 10 bases fit TRBD2. CDR1 SGHAT and CDR2 FQNNGV come from the germline V gene. V dropped 0 bases and J dropped 2; count of bases not matched to a gene: 3. The length of the CDR3 is 16 residues. CDR3 sequence (DNA): TGTGCCAGCAGCTTAGAGATAGCGGGAGGACAAGAGACCCAGTACTTC. It translates to CASSLEIAGGQETQYF.

V is TRBV3-1 and J is TRBJ2-2, with a weak D call TRBD2 (6 bases). The CDR3 has 15 residues. Germline V CDR1 and CDR2: LGHDT, YNNKEL (reference sequence). V was clipped by 5 bases and J by 4 bases, with 14 bases between them. CDR3 in DNA: TGTGCCAGCAGCTACGGACTAAGGAGCACCGGGGAGCTGTTTTTT. Its translation: CASSYGLRSTGELFF.

A few counts support this clonotype. The V call is TRBV20-1, the J call TRBJ2-7; D is uncertain. V lost 0 bases to trimming and J lost 0 bases, with 9 bases between them. Germline-derived CDR1 and CDR2 are DFQATT and SNEGSKA (reference sequence). The CDR3 is 14 residues long. CDR3 bases: TGCAGTGCTAGAGATAGACGGGTCTCCTACGAGCAGTACTTC. Amino acid sequence: CSARDRRVSYEQYF.

This clonotype came up many times. The chain carries TRBV9 and TRBJ2-5, with TRBD1 identical over 10 bases. With 3 bases clipped from V and 5 bases from J, the junction kept 10 bases outside the gene matches. Germline V gene data show CDR1 as SGDLS and CDR2 as YYNGEE. The length of the CDR3 is 16 residues. The CDR3 coding sequence is TGTGCCAGCAGCGCGACAGGGGGCCTTGGGCAGGAGACCCAGTACTTC. Its translation is CASSATGGLGQETQYF.

This clonotype was counted a few times. The V gene is TRBV7-8, the J gene TRBJ1-2; D uncertain. From germline, CDR1 is SGHVS and CDR2 FQNEAQ. The CDR3 covers 13 residues. Trimming left V 1 base short and J 8 bases short, with 11 bases between. The CDR3 here is CASSLVIADGYTF. For the CDR3, the DNA is TGTGCCAGCAGCTTAGTTATAGCTGACGGCTACACCTTC.

At least ten counts were recorded for this clonotype. The rearrangement joins TRBV2 to TRBJ1-5; 7 nucleotides line up with TRBD1. CDR1 and CDR2 from the germline V gene are SNHLY and FYNNEI. The CDR3 length is 15 residues. Trimming took 6 bases from V and 0 from J; bases not matched to a gene: 5. CDR3 coding DNA: TGTGCCAGCAGGGAAACAGGGGATAGCAATCAGCCCCAGCATTTT. Amino acid sequence: CASRETGDSNQPQHF.

This clonotype was seen a few times. This chain joins TRBV11-2 and TRBJ1-4; D is perhaps TRBD1 (5 bases). V was shortened by 3 bases and J by 7 bases, with 12 bases between the two germline ends. Germline V gene data show CDR1 as SGHAT and CDR2 as FQNNGV. The CDR3 has 14 amino acids. The CDR3 DNA reads TGTGCCAGCAGCTTTGGGCAGGGACCTGAAAAACTGTTTTTT. This encodes CASSFGQGPEKLFF.